This T cell receptor (beta chain) was recorded in a study of human T cells and chemical hapten exposure. A word on this clonotype: No antigen is known for it.

Time point noted: patch test 3, about 24 weeks after DPC sensitization. Documented treatment: therapeutic diphenylcyclopropenone sensitization with weekly scalp DPC. Notes on the study in general: High-frequency TCRs, those above 1 in 1000, stayed the same after DPC sensitization.

The germline V gene has CDR1 SEHNR and CDR2 FQNEAQ (reference sequence). The CDR3 loop spans 13 amino acids. The germline V and J ends were trimmed by 8 bases and 0 bases, with 10 bases remaining between them. Single cDNA molecules in the library carried unique molecular identifiers attached during preparation. Original handling: Per-sample TCR counts ranged from roughly 23,224 to 750,000, median approximately 98,000. TCRdb re-called the RACE reads through MiXCR, storing one row per CDR3 protein. The V and J calls reflect TCRdb's pipeline rather than the authors' work. The repertoire holds around 130,000 distinct CDR3 sequences, with approximately 10% as singletons.

The sequence was obtained from a woman in her forties or fifties with alopecia areata. Some clones in this sample may be carry-over from other donors' samples. The sample here was whole blood, taken in connection with sensitization to the hapten diphenylcyclopropenone (DPC). The chain employs TRBV7-9 and TRBJ1-1; tentatively, D is TRBD1 (5 bases). CDR3 in DNA: TGTGCCAGCGCGGGGCGGATGAACACTGAAGCTTTCTTT. Its protein product is CASAGRMNTEAFF. Drawing the rest from reference TRBV7-9 and TRBJ1-1, the complete variable domain is DTGVSQNPRHKITKRGQNVTFRCDPISEHNRLYWYRQTLGQGPEFLTYFQNEAQLEKSRLLSDRFSAERPKGSFSTLEIQRTEQGDSAMYLCASAGRMNTEAFFGQGTRLTVV.